This TCR beta chain was identified during a study of long-term antiretroviral therapy in people with HIV. Study in general: Specimens dating back about a decade before the 2015 immediate-ART recommendation are the oldest included.

Survey level was the resolution at which the v3.0 immunoSEQ assay ran. Data came from immunoSEQ multiplex PCR; TCRdb stores just in-frame clones and leaves some out. The sample gives some 29,000 clones, more than 75% of which show up once; about 4.3% is in the top ten. J was trimmed by 5 bases and V by 3 bases; bases with no gene match: 3. The germline V gene encodes CDR1 LGHNA and CDR2 YSLEER. This CDR3 has 13 residues. The sequence derives from a woman between 18 and 29 years old with HIV. Sequences were derived from unsorted PBMCs, sampled 0.5 years after starting antiretroviral therapy. The V and J genes are TRBV4-3 and TRBJ2-7, with TRBD2 matching 8 bases. In DNA form, the CDR3 reads TGCGCCAGCAGCCAGACTAGCGTTAACGAGCAGTACTTC. Its translation: CASSQTSVNEQYF.